Listed below are T cell receptor beta chains from one sample, sequenced in a study of early T cells in non-severe SARS-CoV-2 infection. TCRdb processed the 5' RACE reads anew with MiXCR; each CDR3 protein has one entry. The repertoire includes roughly 50,000 distinct CDR3 sequences, 8% to 10% of them detected once, and 9.4% sits in the top ten. Input material: whole blood. The receptors derive from an adult who was a healthcare worker with PCR-confirmed SARS-CoV-2 infection or an uninfected control (not recorded which). Each CDR3 is given with its conserved first and last residue. Each record gives: V gene, clone size, D gene, J gene, CDR3 protein, CDR3 DNA. D genes are given only for firm matches. For some rows the clone size is stated as once, few or many, or as a class when expanded; others skip it.

>TRBV29-1|few|.|TRBJ2-7
CSANGAYEQYF
TGCAGCGCGAACGGAGCCTACGAGCAGTACTTC
>TRBV7-6|.|TRBD1|TRBJ1-2
CASSPGQFEGYYGYTF
TGTGCCAGCAGCCCGGGACAGTTCGAGGGGTACTATGGCTACACCTTC
>TRBV5-4|many|.|TRBJ2-3
CASSFVADTQYF
TGTGCCAGCAGCTTTGTGGCAGATACGCAGTATTTT
>TRBV29-1|few|TRBD1|TRBJ2-1
CSVEEAGQGYEQFF
TGCAGCGTTGAAGAAGCGGGACAGGGGTATGAGCAGTTCTTC
>TRBV6-6|few|.|TRBJ2-2
CASTQGSTGELFF
TGTGCCAGCACCCAGGGTAGCACCGGGGAGCTGTTTTTT
>TRBV4-1|many|.|TRBJ2-4
CASSQGPPGNIQYF
TGCGCCAGCAGCCAAGGTCCCCCGGGGAACATTCAGTACTTC
>TRBV7-2|many|.|TRBJ2-1
CASSPTLSSNEQFF
TGTGCCAGCAGCCCTACCCTCAGCAGCAATGAGCAGTTCTTC
>TRBV27|.|TRBD2|TRBJ2-7
CASSLSGRHYEQYF
TGTGCCAGCAGTTTATCCGGGAGGCACTACGAGCAGTACTTC
>TRBV19|many|.|TRBJ2-1
CASSIEWGASSYNEQFF
TGTGCCAGTAGTATAGAATGGGGCGCTAGCTCCTACAATGAGCAGTTCTTC
>TRBV21-1|many|.|TRBJ2-6
CASSKGGQCSSGANVLTF
TGTGCCAGCAGCAAAGGCGGACAGTGCTCCTCTGGGGCCAACGTCCTGACTTTC
>TRBV7-6|few|TRBD1|TRBJ1-2
CASSLGTGGKSYTF
TGTGCCAGCAGCTTAGGGACAGGGGGAAAAAGCTACACCTTC
>TRBV19|.|TRBD2|TRBJ2-1
CASSQGLAPSYNEQFF
TGTGCCAGTAGTCAGGGACTAGCGCCGTCCTACAATGAGCAGTTCTTC
>TRBV4-1|many|.|TRBJ1-1
CASSQLRGPYTEAFF
TGCGCCAGCAGCCAGCTTCGAGGGCCGTACACTGAAGCTTTCTTT
>TRBV5-4|many|TRBD2|TRBJ2-5
CASSPPTSGGREGETQYF
TGTGCCAGCAGTCCGCCGACTAGCGGGGGGCGAGAGGGAGAGACCCAGTACTTC
>TRBV27|many|TRBD1|TRBJ2-3
CASRAGTGALDTQYF
TGTGCCAGCAGAGCCGGGACAGGGGCTTTGGATACGCAGTATTTT
>TRBV11-2|.|.|TRBJ2-3
CASSFVLGLTDTQYF
TGTGCCAGCAGCTTCGTTCTCGGACTCACAGATACGCAGTATTTT
>TRBV12-3/TRBV12-4|.|.|TRBJ1-1
CASSLISDTEAFF
TGTGCCAGCAGTTTGATTTCGGACACTGAAGCTTTCTTT
>TRBV29-1|.|TRBD1|TRBJ1-5
CSVGTGLGNQPQHF
TGCAGCGTTGGGACAGGGTTGGGCAATCAGCCCCAGCATTTT
>TRBV11-3|.|TRBD2|TRBJ2-1
CASSSPVSGRGNEQFF
TGTGCCAGCAGCTCCCCGGTTAGCGGGAGGGGTAATGAGCAGTTCTTC
>TRBV7-8|.|TRBD2|TRBJ2-2
CASSLRGGSGGLTGELFF
TGTGCCAGCAGCCTCCGCGGCGGGAGCGGGGGCCTCACCGGGGAGCTGTTTTTT
>TRBV2|.|TRBD1|TRBJ2-5
CASNPTGSETQYF
TGTGCCAGCAACCCGACAGGGAGCGAGACCCAGTACTTC
>TRBV5-1|many|.|TRBJ1-1
CASSLKANTEAFF
TGCGCCAGCAGCTTGAAGGCGAACACTGAAGCTTTCTTT
>TRBV30|many|TRBD1|TRBJ2-5
CAWRTTGGMETQYF
TGTGCCTGGAGGACTACAGGGGGCATGGAGACCCAGTACTTC
>TRBV19|few|.|TRBJ2-7
CASSIGSYYEQYF
TGTGCCAGTAGTATAGGCAGCTACTACGAGCAGTACTTC